The T cell receptor beta chain under discussion was sequenced for a study of blood T cell repertoires in COVID-19. Study-wide background: Researchers got acute and convalescent COVID-19 samples from the United States, Italy and Spain. In each case, the material was cDNA or gDNA derived from T cells, B-cell-depleted T cells, or PBMCs.

Methods used by the authors: The assay estimated nucleated cells by amplifying reference gene primers. Generated by immunoSEQ multiplex PCR, the TCRdb table keeps only in-frame clones and is missing some. D and trimming come from the DNA, and the V and J calls and clone size come from that table. The data contain about 160,000 clones, roughly 81% of them singletons. Sequenced sample: peripheral blood. This TCR was sampled from a middle-aged man who had recovered from COVID-19.

The CDR3 DNA follows: TGTGCCAGCAGTTACCCGCCTAGCGGGAGCAACGAGCAGTACTTC. Its translation: CASSYPPSGSNEQYF. J is TRBJ2-7 and V is TRBV6-2 or TRBV6-3; TRBD2 agrees at 10 bases. Germline V lookup: CDR1 MNHEY, CDR2 SVGEGT. Unmatched junction bases numbered 6, after V lost 2 bases and J lost 5 bases. The CDR3 runs 15 residues.